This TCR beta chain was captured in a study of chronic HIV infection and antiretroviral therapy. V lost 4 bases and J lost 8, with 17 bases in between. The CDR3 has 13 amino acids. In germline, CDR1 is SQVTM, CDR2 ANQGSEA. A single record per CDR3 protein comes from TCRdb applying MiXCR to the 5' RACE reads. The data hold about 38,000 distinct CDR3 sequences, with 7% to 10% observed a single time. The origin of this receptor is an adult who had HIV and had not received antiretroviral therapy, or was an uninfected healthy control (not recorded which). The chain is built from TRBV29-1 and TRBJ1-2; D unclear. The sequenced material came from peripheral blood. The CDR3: CSVGDPPPGGYTF. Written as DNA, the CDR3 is TGCAGCGTTGGCGACCCACCCCCGGGAGGCTACACCTTC.